This T cell receptor (beta chain) was found in a study of blood T cell repertoires in COVID-19. Turning to the study itself: Researchers got acute and convalescent COVID-19 samples from the United States, Italy and Spain. Sources were T cells, B-cell-depleted T cells, or PBMCs; the material itself was cDNA or gDNA.

This CDR3 has 15 amino acids. The germline V and J ends were trimmed by 2 bases and 11 bases, with 21 bases remaining between them. Germline V gene sequence: CDR1 MNHNY, CDR2 SVGAGI (reference sequence). Here immunoSEQ multiplex PCR was the method, and the copy in TCRdb shows in-frame clones only, minus some. The table has approximately 85,000 clones, approximately 90% seen once; the top ten hold 2.5% to 3.5%. Sequencing used peripheral blood. This chain uses TRBV6-6 with TRBJ1-1; possible D gene TRBD1, 5 bases. This clonotype originated in a woman aged 50 to 60 with active or convalescent COVID-19. CDR3 sequence: CASSYPDSLGGVAFF. As DNA, the CDR3 is TGTGCCAGCAGTTACCCCGACAGTCTAGGAGGGGTGGCTTTCTTT.